This TCR beta chain was sequenced in a study of T cell repertoires in cytomegalovirus infection. The overall study: Newly reported HLA-C-restricted and thoroughly characterized HLA-B-restricted CMV epitopes were employed. Study-level results: Within the response measured ex vivo, HLA-C-restricted CMV-specific TCR beta clonotypes were dominant.

In regard to this clonotype: What it recognizes is unknown.

TCRdb reprocessed the reads via MiXCR and lists one record per CDR3 protein. The sample carries around 500,000 distinct CDR3 sequences, under 55% recorded once. The sequences come from cultured PBMCs, collected from culture after CMV antigen stimulation. The source is a human donor in good health (CMV status not recorded). Some clones in this sample may be carry-over from other donors' samples.

The CDR3, as DNA: TGTGCCAGCAGTCAAGACCCCCAGCCCCAGCATTTT. As protein: CASSQDPQPQHF. The chain joins TRBV12-3 or TRBV12-4 to TRBJ1-5; D uncertain. The CDR3 runs to 12 residues. Trimming shortened V by 5 bases and J by 7 bases, and 9 bases separated the two germline ends.